The sequence of this T cell receptor (beta chain) was determined in a study of cytomegalovirus exposure and HLA in healthy donors. Profiling relied on immunoSEQ multiplex PCR, and the TCRdb table lists in-frame clones only, not all of them. The table includes approximately 280,000 clones, roughly 85% detected once. V lost 6 bases, J lost 7 bases, and 6 bases lay in between. The CDR3 has 9 residues. Germline CDR1 is DFQATT and CDR2 is SNEGSKA (reference sequence). The chain is built from TRBV20-1 and TRBJ1-2; D is ambiguous. The sequence derives from a young woman in good health and CMV-seronegative. The sequenced material came from PBMCs. The CDR3 DNA reads TGCAGTGCCCCAGGTGGCTACACCTTC. This sequence encodes CSAPGGYTF.